These 32 T cell receptor beta chains originate from one sample sequenced in a study of cytomegalovirus exposure and HLA in healthy donors. TCRdb's copy holds only in-frame clones and misses some; the assay was immunoSEQ multiplex PCR. The table includes roughly 300,000 clones, 75% to 90% detected once. The sample was PBMCs. The receptors stem from a woman younger than 30 in good health and CMV-seronegative.

The CDR3 nucleotides read TGTGCCACCCTGAGCGGGAGAGGGGTCACCGGGGAGCTGTTTTTT. It specifies CATLSGRGVTGELFF. The V gene is TRBV6-1, the J gene TRBJ2-2; 8 positions match TRBD2. This CDR3 has 15 amino acids. Germline CDR1 and CDR2: MNHNS and SASEGT. V dropped 10 bases and J dropped 4; count of bases not matched to a gene: 11.

The chain links TRBV11-2 to TRBJ2-7; D is uncertain. CDR1 is SGHAT and CDR2 is FQNNGV in the germline V gene. The V and J ends lost 1 base and 1 base respectively, with 5 bases between them. This CDR3 is built from 13 residues. This CDR3 is CASSLGASYEQYF. As DNA, the CDR3 is TGTGCCAGCAGCTTAGGCGCTTCCTACGAGCAGTACTTC.

The V and J genes are TRBV2 and TRBJ2-7; 7 nucleotides agree with TRBD2. This CDR3 has 14 residues. Per germline, CDR1 SNHLY and CDR2 FYNNEI. The V segment lost 6 bases and the J segment 0 bases; nucleotides outside the gene matches: 5. CDR3 sequence (DNA): TGTGCCAGCAGAGACAGCGGGGCCTCCTACGAGCAGTACTTC. Protein sequence: CASRDSGASYEQYF.

The J gene is TRBJ2-3, the V gene TRBV29-1; 8 bases agree with TRBD2. The CDR3 extends over 13 amino acids. V shed 4 bases and J 4 bases; nucleotides not matched to a gene: 4. From germline, CDR1 is SQVTM and CDR2 ANQGSEA. The CDR3 here is CSVVGRASDTQYF. CDR3 nucleotide sequence: TGCAGCGTTGTCGGGAGGGCTTCAGATACGCAGTATTTT.

The V gene is TRBV13, the J gene TRBJ2-2; D perhaps matches TRBD2 (6 bases). Germline V gene lookup returns CDR1 PRHDT and CDR2 FYEKMQ (reference sequence). This CDR3 spans 16 amino acids. The germline V and J ends were trimmed by 5 bases and 4 bases, with 17 bases remaining between them. The CDR3 nucleotides are TGTGCCAGCAGCCTAAAGGGCGGGACGGGCACCGGGGAGCTGTTTTTT. Amino acids: CASSLKGGTGTGELFF.

V and J are TRBV5-1 and TRBJ2-7, with 8 bases aligning to TRBD1. Germline V gene data show CDR1 as SGHRS and CDR2 as YFSETQ. Germline trimming cut 4 bases from V and 8 bases from J; bases unmatched to any gene: 11. The CDR3 spans 14 residues. CDR3 residues: CASSPGTGNHKQYF. The CDR3 nucleotides read TGCGCCAGCAGCCCCGGGACAGGCAATCACAAGCAGTACTTC. The variable domain in full, with the rest retrieved from reference TRBV5-1 and TRBJ2-7, is KAGVTQTPRYLIKTRGQQVTLSCSPISGHRSVSWYQQTPGQGLQFLFEYFSETQRNKGNFPGRFSGRQFSNSRSEMNVSTLELGDSALYLCASSPGTGNHKQYFGPGTRLTVT.

V is TRBV4-3 and J is TRBJ2-1; 10 nucleotides line up with TRBD2. V shed 0 bases and J 8 bases; nucleotides not matched to a gene: 13. Germline V CDR1 and CDR2: LGHNA, YSLEER. CDR3 length equals 18 residues. Here the CDR3 DNA reads TGCGCCAGCAGCCAAGATCGGCCCCCTAGCGGGAGTTCTGATGAGCAGTTCTTC. This translates into CASSQDRPPSGSSDEQFF.

J is TRBJ2-1 and V is TRBV5-4, with D unclear. The V gene's germline CDR1 is SGHNT and CDR2 YYREEE (reference sequence). V was trimmed by 3 bases and J by 5 bases, leaving 12 bases between them. The CDR3 is 14 residues long. The CDR3 sequence is CASSSVKRDNEQFF. CDR3 DNA sequence: TGTGCCAGCAGCTCCGTGAAACGAGACAATGAGCAGTTCTTC.

This sequence joins TRBV2 and TRBJ1-5; the D gene is possibly TRBD1 (5 bases). Deletions cut 5 bases from V and 5 bases from J, with 16 bases between. Germline values: CDR1 SNHLY, CDR2 FYNNEI. The CDR3 length is 15 residues. The CDR3 sequence: CASSTESGVHQPQHF. For the CDR3, the DNA is TGTGCCAGCAGTACTGAATCGGGGGTTCATCAGCCCCAGCATTTT.

The chain joins TRBV6-5 to TRBJ2-1, with 9 bases that match TRBD1. CDR1 MNHEY and CDR2 SVGAGI come from the germline V gene. The CDR3 length is 15 residues. V was clipped by 1 base and J by 4 bases; unmatched bases: 2. CDR3 sequence (DNA): TGTGCCAGCAGTTACTTACAGGGGGCATACAATGAGCAGTTCTTC. Translation gives CASSYLQGAYNEQFF.

The chain links TRBV5-1 to TRBJ2-1; TRBD2 matches 12 bases. The V segment lost 2 bases and the J segment 1 base; nucleotides outside the gene matches: 13. CDR1 is SGHRS and CDR2 is YFSETQ in the germline V gene. The CDR3 runs to 20 residues. CDR3: CASSLEFGLAGGPSYNEQFF. The CDR3 coding sequence is TGCGCCAGCAGCTTAGAGTTTGGGCTAGCGGGAGGGCCTTCCTACAATGAGCAGTTCTTC.

V is TRBV19 and J is TRBJ1-4; 9 nucleotides agree with TRBD1. The germline CDR1 and CDR2 sequences are LNHDA and SQIVND (reference sequence). This CDR3 is 14 amino acids long. J was trimmed by 8 bases and V by 3 bases; bases with no gene match: 4. The CDR3 spells CASSMGQGPEKLFF. The DNA for the CDR3 is TGTGCCAGTAGTATGGGACAGGGCCCCGAAAAACTGTTTTTT.

The genes are TRBV18 and TRBJ2-3; possibly TRBD1 for D (5 bases). This CDR3 comprises 15 residues. Germline CDR1 reads KGHSH; CDR2 reads LQKENI. Deletions cut 3 bases from V and 0 bases from J, with 10 bases between. The CDR3 sequence is CASSPWAGSTDTQYF. CDR3 sequence (DNA): TGTGCCAGCTCACCCTGGGCAGGGAGCACAGATACGCAGTATTTT.

This chain uses TRBV25-1 with TRBJ1-1; D unresolved. The ends were cut back, 8 bases at V and 3 bases at J, with 10 bases in the middle. The CDR3 contains 12 residues. Germline V CDR1 and CDR2: MGHDK, SYGVNS. Here the CDR3 reads CASGGVDTEAFF. CDR3 nucleotide sequence: TGTGCCAGCGGCGGGGTGGACACTGAAGCTTTCTTT. The variable domain in full, completed from reference TRBV25-1 and TRBJ1-1, reads EADIYQTPRYLVIGTGKKITLECSQTMGHDKMYWYQQDPGMELHLIHYSYGVNSTEKGDLSSESTVSRIRTEHFPLTLESARPSHTSQYLCASGGVDTEAFFGQGTRLTVV.

The gene calls are TRBV19 and TRBJ2-7; D possibly corresponds to TRBD1 (5 bases). Germline V gives CDR1 LNHDA, CDR2 SQIVND (reference sequence). V lost 1 base to trimming and J lost 2 bases, with 15 bases between them. The CDR3 loop spans 16 amino acids. CDR3 amino acids: CASSIATGHPAYEQYF. CDR3 coding DNA: TGTGCCAGTAGTATAGCCACAGGACATCCCGCCTACGAGCAGTACTTC.

The V gene is TRBV5-1, the J gene TRBJ2-1; TRBD2 matches 8 bases. CDR1 SGHRS and CDR2 YFSETQ come from the germline V gene. The V and J ends lost 4 bases and 4 bases, in that order; junction bases with no gene match: 7. The CDR3 length is 15 residues. The DNA of the CDR3 is TGCGCCAGCAGCCGAGTGGAGCGGGAGTACAATGAGCAGTTCTTC. Translated, it gives CASSRVEREYNEQFF.

This clone has just one count. J is TRBJ2-7 and V is TRBV7-8; 11 nucleotides agree with TRBD2. Per germline, CDR1 SGHVS and CDR2 FQNEAQ. With 2 bases clipped from V and 4 bases from J, the junction kept 13 bases outside the gene matches. The CDR3 loop spans 18 amino acids. Here the CDR3 reads CASSLTSPRGTSGYEQYF. The CDR3 nucleotides read TGTGCCAGCAGCTTAACAAGCCCCCGCGGGACTAGCGGTTACGAGCAGTACTTC.

V is TRBV9 and J is TRBJ2-3, with D possibly being TRBD2 (5 bases). The V gene's germline CDR1 is SGDLS and CDR2 YYNGEE. The ends were cut back, 4 bases at V and 0 bases at J, with 12 bases in the middle. CDR3 length: 15 amino acids. The CDR3 loop is CASSSSRGSTDTQYF. The CDR3 DNA reads TGTGCCAGCAGCTCATCCCGGGGAAGCACAGATACGCAGTATTTT.

The rearrangement joins TRBV5-1 to TRBJ2-5; 9 nucleotides agree with TRBD1. After removal of 0 bases from V and 1 base from J, the junction contained 4 bases not matched to a gene. Per the germline V gene, CDR1 is SGHRS and CDR2 is YFSETQ. The CDR3 is made up of 16 amino acids. The chain's CDR3 is CASSLDVQGAQETQYF. In DNA, the CDR3 is TGCGCCAGCAGCTTGGACGTACAGGGGGCCCAAGAGACCCAGTACTTC.

The CDR3 region is CASSQDWAGTSEAFF. For the CDR3, the DNA is TGTGCCAGCAGCCAAGATTGGGCAGGCACCTCTGAAGCTTTCTTT. The chain has TRBV4-2 and TRBJ1-1, with no clear D. Germline V gene lookup returns CDR1 LGHNA and CDR2 YNFKEQ. The CDR3 loop spans 15 amino acids. V dropped 0 bases and J dropped 6 bases, with 14 bases sitting between them.

CDR3 DNA sequence: TGTGCCTGGAGTGTAGGCAGGGACAGGACCCAGTACTTC. Protein product: CAWSVGRDRTQYF. The V and J genes are TRBV30 and TRBJ2-5; 7 nucleotides agree with TRBD1. The CDR3 spans 13 residues. The germline V gene has CDR1 GTSNPN and CDR2 SVGIG (reference sequence). Trimming removed 0 bases from V and 7 bases from J; junction bases left unmatched: 5.

Here the CDR3 reads CASSQPLSGGNEQYF. CDR3 nucleotide sequence: TGTGCCAGCAGCCAGCCTCTAAGCGGGGGAAACGAGCAGTACTTC. V usage is TRBV7-6 and J usage is TRBJ2-7; TRBD2 matches 8 bases. Germline V CDR1 and CDR2: SGHVS, FNYEAQ. The CDR3 has 15 residues. V was clipped by 5 bases and J by 5 bases; unmatched bases: 11.

This clone showed up just a few times. The J gene is TRBJ1-2, the V gene TRBV7-2; D ambiguous. Germline V CDR1 and CDR2: SGHTA, FQGNSA. V was cut by 4 bases and J by 3 bases, with 12 bases left in between. This CDR3 has 14 residues. Here the CDR3 DNA reads TGTGCCAGCAGCTCCCGGGGAACGGACTATGGCTACACCTTC. It encodes CASSSRGTDYGYTF.

The chain couples TRBV7-9 to TRBJ2-1; the match to TRBD2 covers 13 bases. V lost 1 base and J lost 7; bases outside the gene matches: 1. There are 15 residues in the CDR3. Germline V gene lookup returns CDR1 SEHNR and CDR2 FQNEAQ (reference sequence). The CDR3 DNA sequence: TGTGCCAGCAGCTTAGGGACTAGCGGGAGTAATGAGCAGTTCTTC. Amino acid sequence: CASSLGTSGSNEQFF.

This clone was recorded a few times. The chain links TRBV19 to TRBJ2-1; 11 bases agree with TRBD1. Looked up from germline, CDR1 is LNHDA and CDR2 is SQIVND (reference sequence). The ends lost 5 bases at V and 1 base at J; junction bases unmatched: 10. The CDR3 loop spans 18 amino acids. CDR3: CASSARTGGEWSYNEQFF. The CDR3 coding sequence is TGTGCCAGTAGTGCACGGACAGGGGGCGAGTGGTCCTACAATGAGCAGTTCTTC. Full variable domain (outside the CDR3, taken from reference TRBV19 and TRBJ2-1): DGGITQSPKYLFRKEGQNVTLSCEQNLNHDAMYWYRQDPGQGLRLIYYSQIVNDFQKGDIAEGYSVSREKKESFPLTVTSAQKNPTAFYLCASSARTGGEWSYNEQFFGPGTRLTVL.

This chain joins TRBV5-8 and TRBJ2-7; D uncertain. This CDR3 has 15 residues. V was clipped by 2 bases and J by 0 bases, with 12 bases between them. Germline V gene data show CDR1 as SGHTS and CDR2 as YDEGEE. The CDR3 sequence is CASSFGPRSSYEQYF. In nucleotides, the CDR3 is TGTGCCAGCAGCTTTGGCCCAAGGAGCTCCTACGAGCAGTACTTC.

The chain is built from TRBV27 and TRBJ2-2, with 8 bases aligning to TRBD1. The germline gives CDR1 MNHEY, CDR2 SMNVEV (reference sequence). The CDR3 runs 16 residues. V dropped 3 bases and J dropped 5; count of bases not matched to a gene: 8. The CDR3 DNA reads as TGTGCCAGCAGTTTCCAACAGGGGGTGGTTACCGGGGAGCTGTTTTTT. It encodes CASSFQQGVVTGELFF.

The table lists this clone with a count of one. This rearrangement joins TRBV2 to TRBJ2-7; maybe TRBD2 (5 bases). V was clipped by 6 bases and J by 9 bases, with 12 bases between them. CDR1 and CDR2 (germline): SNHLY, FYNNEI. The CDR3 runs to 11 residues. CDR3 region: CASRDGLGQYF. The CDR3, as DNA: TGTGCCAGCAGAGATGGACTCGGGCAGTACTTC.

V is TRBV9 and J is TRBJ1-3; possible D gene TRBD1, 6 bases. This CDR3 is 18 amino acids long. Trimming shortened V by 0 bases and J by 2 bases, and 18 bases separated the two germline ends. Germline V gene lookup returns CDR1 SGDLS and CDR2 YYNGEE. In DNA, the CDR3 is TGTGCCAGCAGCGTAGTAGGAGGAGCACAGGGACCTGGAAACACCATATATTTT. It yields the protein CASSVVGGAQGPGNTIYF.

The genes are TRBV7-2 and TRBJ2-1, with 8 bases aligning to TRBD1. V lost 5 bases to trimming and J lost 3 bases; unmatched junction nucleotides: 6. CDR3 length: 15 residues. From germline, CDR1 is SGHTA and CDR2 FQGNSA. CDR3 sequence: CASSQGQGIYNEQFF. In nucleotides, the CDR3 is TGTGCCAGCAGCCAAGGACAGGGAATCTACAATGAGCAGTTCTTC.

This chain connects TRBV28 to TRBJ2-1, with D perhaps matching TRBD2 (5 bases). From germline, CDR1 is MDHEN and CDR2 SYDVKM. Trimming removed 7 bases from V and 1 base from J, with 17 bases in between. The CDR3 loop spans 16 amino acids. CDR3 sequence (DNA): TGTGCCAGCACTAGGGAAGGGAGCCGTTCCTACAATGAGCAGTTCTTC. Its protein product is CASTREGSRSYNEQFF.

V gene TRBV4-1 combines with J gene TRBJ1-4; TRBD1 is a possible D gene (5 bases). The length of the CDR3 is 13 residues. From germline, CDR1 is MGHRA and CDR2 YSYEKL. Trimming took 1 base from V and 12 from J, leaving 12 bases between them. The CDR3: CASSQAKQAELFF. The CDR3 nucleotides read TGCGCCAGCAGCCAAGCAAAACAGGCAGAACTGTTTTTT.